This TCR beta chain was obtained from a study of T cell responses to AZD1222 COVID-19 vaccine. Study-level findings and limits: Once two AZD1222 doses were given, Spike-specific TCR breadth and depth went up. Baseline serostatus was positive in only six AZD1222 recipients. It was only after the peak T cell response that any repertoires were sampled. Mostly white British, mostly female donors; authors suggested clonal diversity may be underestimated.

The method was immunoSEQ multiplex PCR; TCRdb's version includes in-frame clones alone and lacks a portion of them. The sample has roughly 120,000 clones, 89% seen once. A remark on this clone: The antigen is not known.

This CDR3 has 12 amino acids. Trimming removed 5 bases at V and 2 bases at J, with 7 bases between. The chain carries TRBV12-3 or TRBV12-4 and TRBJ2-7; D is ambiguous. The material was peripheral blood, obtained on day 0 of AZD1222 vaccination. This clonotype was obtained from an adult in good health. The CDR3 DNA follows: TGTGCCAGCAGTCCTCAGGCCTACGAGCAGTACTTC. Protein product: CASSPQAYEQYF.